This T cell receptor (beta chain) is from a study of T cells in Graves' hyperthyroidism and ophthalmopathy. RNA transcripts provided the source from which TCR beta CDR3 regions were amplified. During a first-round RT-PCR of the TCR CDR3, the HTBI primer set was used. TCRdb processed the multiplex PCR reads anew with MiXCR; each CDR3 protein has one entry. Altogether a few hundred thousand distinct CDR3 sequences are present, more than 20% being singletons, with the ten largest covering 26%. The receptor was derived from a man aged 18 to 35 with Graves' hyperthyroidism. Source material: blood.

The CDR3 reads CASSSPGRGRNTEAFF. The CDR3 DNA sequence: TGTGCCAGTAGTTCCCCCGGGAGGGGAAGGAACACTGAAGCTTTCTTT. The chain links TRBV19 to TRBJ1-1; a possible D gene is TRBD1 (5 bases). The V and J ends lost 5 bases and 1 base respectively, with 17 bases between them. CDR1 is LNHDA and CDR2 is SQIVND in the germline V gene (reference sequence). The CDR3 runs to 16 residues.